This note documents a single T cell receptor beta chain sequence. The antigen is undetermined. These data come from a study of shared clonotypes between healthy human individuals. Study-level points and caveats: The rarefaction results pointed to incomplete sorted-subset sequencing despite large depth.

Approximately 30,000 T cell genomes (around 190 ng DNA) went into each sorted-subset replicate. Repertoires were generated with immunoSEQ multiplex PCR, while TCRdb's copy carries only in-frame clones and drops some. The table has 600,000 to 750,000 clones, around 91% seen once; the top ten hold around a third. CDR1 and CDR2 (germline): SGHAT, FQNNGV. The V and J ends lost 2 bases and 4 bases respectively, with 20 bases between them. The CDR3 runs 17 residues. The sample was memory CD8+ T cells from PBMCs. This sample's subset: CD45RO+ cells pooled with CCR7-negative TemRA cells. V gene TRBV11-2 combines with J gene TRBJ1-2; D is undetermined. This TCR was recovered from a man in his late teens or twenties in good health. Some clones in this sample may be carry-over from other donors' samples. This CDR3 reads CASSLWTSDGEGYGYTF. CDR3 bases: TGTGCCAGCAGCTTATGGACGTCAGACGGGGAAGGCTATGGCTACACCTTC.